This T cell receptor beta chain was documented in a study of cytomegalovirus exposure and HLA in healthy donors. Points from the study as a whole: Available immune exposure information was restricted to CMV serostatus only. Some highly shared sequence variants likely arose as a pipeline artifact. Published work reported that the classifier diagnosed cytomegalovirus status with high specificity and sensitivity. TCR beta V- and J-gene trimming, according to a later analysis, was linked to a missense DCLRE1C variant.

The J segment lost 8 bases and the V segment lost 10 bases, leaving 7 bases of the junction unmatched. Per the germline V gene, CDR1 is MNHEY and CDR2 is SMNVEV (reference sequence). The CDR3 sequence is 14 residues long. This clone was observed a handful of times. Its antigen is not identified. Researchers ran the PCR with 60 Vbeta and 13 Jbeta primers. The method was immunoSEQ multiplex PCR; TCRdb's version includes in-frame clones alone and lacks a portion of them. The sample shows 150,000 to 200,000 clones, about 85% of them seen only once. The J gene is TRBJ2-1, the V gene TRBV27; 14 bases align to TRBD2. Specimen: PBMCs. The sequence derives from a boy aged 2 to 9 in good health and CMV-seronegative. The CDR3 region is CATAGLAGVDEQFF. The CDR3, as DNA: TGTGCCACCGCGGGACTAGCGGGAGTAGATGAGCAGTTCTTC.